This T cell receptor (beta chain) was sequenced for a study of cytomegalovirus exposure and HLA in healthy donors. Study-wide findings and caveats: The study labeled 150 to 200 TCR beta chains cytomegalovirus-associated.

Researchers ran the PCR with 60 Vbeta and 13 Jbeta primers. The assay was immunoSEQ multiplex PCR, and TCRdb's table has in-frame clones only and misses some. Of 150,000 or so clones in the sample, over 65% were seen once. In its sample, this clone was seen a few times. Its antigen remains unidentified. V was trimmed by 2 bases and J by 6 bases, leaving 7 bases between them. CDR3 length: 13 amino acids. The V gene's germline CDR1 is MNHEY and CDR2 SMNVEV (reference sequence). Sequenced sample: PBMCs. This chain joins TRBV27 and TRBJ2-2; D perhaps matches TRBD2 (5 bases). The clonotype was recovered from a man aged 40-49 years in good health and CMV-seropositive. The CDR3 sequence is CASSLAGPGELFF. CDR3 coding DNA: TGTGCCAGCAGTTTAGCGGGCCCCGGGGAGCTGTTTTTT.